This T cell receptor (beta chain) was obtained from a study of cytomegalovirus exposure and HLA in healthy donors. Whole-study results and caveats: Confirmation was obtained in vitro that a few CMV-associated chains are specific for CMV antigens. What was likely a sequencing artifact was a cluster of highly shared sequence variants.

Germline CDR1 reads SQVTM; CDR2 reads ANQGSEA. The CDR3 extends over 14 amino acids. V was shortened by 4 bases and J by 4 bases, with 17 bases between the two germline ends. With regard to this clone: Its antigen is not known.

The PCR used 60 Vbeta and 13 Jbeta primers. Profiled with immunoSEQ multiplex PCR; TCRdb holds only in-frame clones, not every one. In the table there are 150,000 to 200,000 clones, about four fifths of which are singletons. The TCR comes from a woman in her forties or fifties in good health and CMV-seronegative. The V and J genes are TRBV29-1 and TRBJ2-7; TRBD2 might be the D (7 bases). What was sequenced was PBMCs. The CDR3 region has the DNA TGCAGCGTTGTGTCTGGCGGGGGCTCGTACGAGCAGTACTTC. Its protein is CSVVSGGGSYEQYF.